This T cell receptor beta chain is from a study of CD8 T cells in Susac syndrome. Turning to this clonotype: The germline gene is not matched at one end of the junction; a read error may be the cause.

Random hexamers primed reverse transcription of about 0.5 to 1 ug RNA. Amplification of the TCR beta CDR3 was carried out by immunoSEQ multiplex PCR, which spanned a total of 54 Vbeta and 13 Jbeta segments. Via MiXCR, TCRdb re-called the immunoSEQ multiplex PCR reads, giving one row per CDR3 protein. The profile shows approximately 150,000 distinct CDR3 sequences, around 94% of them singletons. Healthy donors, matched for age and sex, constituted the control group. Input material: CD4+ T cells from PBMCs. The clonotype was recovered from a human donor in good health.

This CDR3 is CATSRGGGYGHTF. The CDR3 nucleotides read TGTGCCACCAGCAGAGGTGGGGGCTATGGCCACACCTTC. This chain links TRBV15 with TRBJ1-2, with D possibly TRBD1 on 6 matching bases. Germline values: CDR1 LNHNV, CDR2 YYDKDF (reference sequence). The CDR3 length is 13 residues.